This T cell receptor (beta chain) was retrieved from a study of tumor-infiltrating lymphocytes in primary liver carcinoma. Regarding this clonotype: This may be a read error, as it is one base from a much larger clone.

Researchers generated TCR beta cDNA from 500 ng of total RNA, relying on a constant-region primer. What produced the TCR beta libraries was three nested multiplex PCR rounds using slightly modified ARM-PCR. TRBV1-TRBV30 forward primers paired with a C-beta reverse primer were used in the first two PCR rounds, which ran approximately 10 cycles each. In TCRdb, the multiplex PCR reads were re-called with MiXCR into one record per CDR3 protein. The data contain 300,000 to 350,000 distinct CDR3 sequences, less than 75% of them singletons. It was unsorted whole blood that yielded blood RNA, and germline DNA was also extracted. The CDR3 consists of 14 residues. With 4 bases removed from V and 7 bases from J, the gap between germline ends came to 16 bases.

This rearrangement joins TRBV12-3 or TRBV12-4 to TRBJ1-2; weak D call: TRBD1 (6 bases). This sequence was found in a man in his forties with primary liver carcinoma and hepatitis B virus infection. Sequenced input: peripheral blood. The CDR3 spells CASSWNDRNGGYTF. The CDR3 bases are TGTGCCAGCAGTTGGAACGACAGGAATGGTGGCTACACCTTC.